This T cell receptor (beta chain) was sequenced in a study of T cells in Graves' hyperthyroidism and ophthalmopathy. Study-wide background: Peripheral blood was drawn at first diagnosis, prior to all treatment.

RNA transcripts gave rise to amplified TCR beta CDR3 regions. When the TCR CDR3 underwent first-round RT-PCR, the HTBI primer set was used. TCRdb ran MiXCR on the multiplex PCR reads and lists one entry per CDR3 protein. The repertoire holds 700,000 or so distinct CDR3 sequences, with around 15% as singletons. The sample comprised blood. The TCR originated in a man in his late teens or twenties with Graves' hyperthyroidism.

This CDR3 reads CASSTGGGSYEQYF. CDR3 DNA sequence: TGTGCCAGCAGCACAGGAGGGGGGTCCTACGAGCAGTACTTC. The rearrangement joins TRBV7-9 to TRBJ2-7; D could derive from TRBD1 or TRBD2 (6 bases each). This CDR3 has 14 amino acids. From germline, CDR1 is SEHNR and CDR2 FQNEAQ (reference sequence). Deletions cut 5 bases from V and 1 base from J, with 12 bases between. The full variable domain, completed using reference TRBV7-9 and TRBJ2-7, is DTGVSQNPRHKITKRGQNVTFRCDPISEHNRLYWYRQTLGQGPEFLTYFQNEAQLEKSRLLSDRFSAERPKGSFSTLEIQRTEQGDSAMYLCASSTGGGSYEQYFGPGTRLTVT.